The entry that follows covers one T cell receptor beta chain sequence. This CDR3 region has 15 residues. Looked up from germline, CDR1 is SEHNR and CDR2 is FQNEAQ (reference sequence). V was shortened by 0 bases and J by 1 base, with 9 bases between the two germline ends. The data were obtained in a study of T cell changes during pregnancy in multiple sclerosis. The repertoire was sequenced with immunoSEQ multiplex PCR; TCRdb's copy has only in-frame clones and lacks some. Seen here are around 69,000 clones, 90% to 95% observed once, and the top ten hold roughly 1.2%. The chain is built from TRBV7-9 and TRBJ1-2; unclear D gene. Sequencing was performed on peripheral blood, taken in the third trimester of pregnancy. The TCR was taken from a female donor with multiple sclerosis, enrolled in a pregnancy study. The CDR3 loop reads CASSLAGSNNYGYTF. The CDR3 DNA reads TGTGCCAGCAGCTTAGCGGGCAGTAATAACTATGGCTACACCTTC. Based on the CDR3 plus reference TRBV7-9 and TRBJ1-2, the full variable domain is DTGVSQNPRHKITKRGQNVTFRCDPISEHNRLYWYRQTLGQGPEFLTYFQNEAQLEKSRLLSDRFSAERPKGSFSTLEIQRTEQGDSAMYLCASSLAGSNNYGYTFGSGTRLTVV.